These 32 T cell receptor beta chains came from one sample sequenced in a study of T cell changes during pregnancy in multiple sclerosis. Generated by immunoSEQ multiplex PCR, the TCRdb table keeps only in-frame clones and is missing some. This table holds 30,000 to 40,000 clones, 80% to 95% found once. The sample in question was CD4+ T cells from peripheral blood mononuclear cells, obtained in the third trimester of pregnancy. Receptors were obtained from a female donor in good health, enrolled as a control in a pregnancy study.

The chain carries TRBV15 and TRBJ2-5; maybe TRBD2 (5 bases). Germline loops: CDR1 LNHNV, CDR2 YYDKDF (reference sequence). Trimming took 5 bases from V and 2 from J, leaving 12 bases between them. The CDR3 sequence is 14 residues long. CDR3 DNA: TGTGCCACCAGCCCAGACGGACTTCAAGAGACCCAGTACTTC. This codes for CATSPDGLQETQYF.

This sequence joins TRBV7-8 and TRBJ2-1; D is unresolved. The CDR3 has 15 amino acids. Germline CDR1 and CDR2: SGHVS and FQNEAQ. Trimming cost V 2 bases and J 0 bases, with 8 bases left between them. This chain's CDR3 is CASSLPRISYNEQFF. DNA of the CDR3: TGTGCCAGCAGCTTACCGCGGATCTCCTACAATGAGCAGTTCTTC.

The J gene is TRBJ1-3, the V gene TRBV5-1, with 9 bases lining up with TRBD1. The germline CDR1 and CDR2 sequences are SGHRS and YFSETQ. This CDR3 is built from 14 residues. The V and J ends lost 4 bases and 4 bases, in that order; junction bases with no gene match: 3. In DNA form, the CDR3 reads TGCGCCAGCAGCCCCGGACAGGGGGGAAACACCATATATTTT. Amino acid sequence: CASSPGQGGNTIYF.

CDR3 bases: TGTGCCAGCAGCATCGGAGGGGGGGCATCCGAGCAGTACTTC. Translating it yields CASSIGGGASEQYF. The J gene is TRBJ2-7, the V gene TRBV7-9; perhaps TRBD2 as D (7 bases). The CDR3 loop spans 14 amino acids. Per germline, CDR1 SEHNR and CDR2 FQNEAQ (reference sequence). Trimming pared 5 bases from V and 6 bases from J, leaving 17 bases between.

The chain carries TRBV5-8 and TRBJ2-6, with a possible D match to TRBD1 (5 bases). The ends were cut back, 4 bases at V and 6 bases at J, with 11 bases in the middle. CDR1 is SGHTS and CDR2 is YDEGEE in the germline V gene. The CDR3 loop spans 14 amino acids. CDR3 sequence reads: CASSATVAANVLTF. CDR3 nucleotide sequence: TGTGCCAGCAGCGCGACAGTGGCGGCCAACGTCCTGACTTTC.

As concerns this clone: The junction departs from germline at one end; a sequencing error may be responsible. This chain joins TRBV7-7 and TRBJ2-1; 9 bases line up with TRBD2. Germline V CDR1 and CDR2: SSHAT, FNYEAQ (reference sequence). CDR3 length equals 16 residues. The chain's CDR3 is CASSRGPGLAFNEQFF. The CDR3 region has the DNA TGTGCTAGCAGCCGGGGGCCTGGACTAGCGTTCAATGAGCAGTTCTTC.

The V and J genes are TRBV10-3 and TRBJ2-3, with D unresolved. Looked up from germline, CDR1 is ENHRY and CDR2 is SYGVKD. V was cut by 7 bases and J by 6 bases, with 5 bases left in between. This CDR3 is built from 10 residues. In DNA form, the CDR3 reads TGTGCCATCAATCCGGATACGCAGTATTTT. Its protein is CAINPDTQYF.

The chain has TRBV6-5 and TRBJ1-2, with 8 bases that match TRBD1. The CDR3 extends over 15 amino acids. Germline V gene lookup returns CDR1 MNHEY and CDR2 SVGAGI. V lost 2 bases to trimming and J lost 4 bases; unmatched junction nucleotides: 6. The CDR3 DNA reads TGTGCCAGCAGTTACCGTCGACAGGGGTCCTATGGCTACACCTTC. Its translation: CASSYRRQGSYGYTF.

Notes on this clone: This same CDR3 is encoded by further DNA sequences in the sample. This rearrangement joins TRBV7-2 to TRBJ2-1; D is possibly TRBD1 (5 bases). Germline V CDR1 and CDR2: SGHTA, FQGNSA. V was trimmed by 6 bases and J by 7 bases, leaving 13 bases between them. The length of the CDR3 is 13 residues. CDR3 nucleotides: TGTGCCAGCAGTCTTCAGGGTGGTAATGAGCAGTTCTTC. Protein product: CASSLQGGNEQFF.

The J gene is TRBJ2-7, the V gene TRBV6-1, with a possible D match to TRBD1 (5 bases). Trimming took 6 bases from V and 4 from J, leaving 10 bases between them. This CDR3 comprises 12 residues. CDR1 and CDR2 from the germline V gene are MNHNS and SASEGT. The CDR3 nucleotides are TGTGCCAGCAGGGTAACAGGTTACGAGCAGTACTTC. Translation: CASRVTGYEQYF.

Worth noting for this clone: This may be a read error: a much more frequent sequence differs by one nucleotide. Additional DNA sequences in this sample encode the identical CDR3. The chain couples TRBV19 to TRBJ2-1; possible D gene TRBD1, 6 bases. The CDR3 contains 15 residues. CDR1 is LNHDA and CDR2 is SQIVND in the germline V gene (reference sequence). Trimming took off 6 bases at V and 0 bases at J, with 12 bases between the two ends. CDR3 in DNA: TGTGCCAGTAGCCCCGACAGGAGCTCCTACAATGAGCAGTTCTTC. Translated: CASSPDRSSYNEQFF.

In this sample, this clone turned up once. V is TRBV7-6 and J is TRBJ2-5; tentative D call: TRBD1 (7 bases). Germline-derived CDR1 and CDR2 are SGHVS and FNYEAQ. This CDR3 is built from 18 residues. V lost 1 base, J lost 1 base, and 19 bases lay in between. As DNA, the CDR3 is TGTGCCAGCAGCTTAGGGGGGGCGAGAGGGGGCCCCCAAGAGACCCAGTACTTC. Its translation: CASSLGGARGGPQETQYF.

This chain joins TRBV12-2 and TRBJ2-2; the D segment call TRBD2 is taken from the table without a DNA check. TRBV12-2 is listed as a pseudogene. The CDR3 covers 15 residues. The CDR3 loop is CASRLARLAQGELFF. CDR3 nucleotide sequence: TGTGCAAGTCGCTTAGCTCGACTAGCTCAGGGGGAGCTGTTTTTT.

CDR3 DNA: TGTGCCAGCAGTCCCAAGACAGTTGATCAGCCCCAGCATTTT. Translation: CASSPKTVDQPQHF. This chain uses TRBV28 with TRBJ1-5; D is possibly TRBD1 (5 bases). V lost 5 bases to trimming and J lost 5 bases, with 13 bases between them. This CDR3 spans 14 amino acids. Germline V gives CDR1 MDHEN, CDR2 SYDVKM.

This sequence joins TRBV2 and TRBJ2-1; weak D call: TRBD2 (7 bases). In germline, CDR1 is SNHLY, CDR2 FYNNEI. The CDR3 has 15 amino acids. Trimming took off 6 bases at V and 3 bases at J, with 15 bases between the two ends. In DNA, the CDR3 is TGTGCCAGCAGACAACAGGGACTACTCTACAATGAGCAGTTCTTC. Encoded protein: CASRQQGLLYNEQFF.

This chain links TRBV2 with TRBJ1-1, with 9 bases matching TRBD1. From germline, CDR1 is SNHLY and CDR2 FYNNEI. This CDR3 region has 13 residues. Germline trimming cut 4 bases from V and 9 bases from J; bases unmatched to any gene: 6. The CDR3 region is CASSADRGRQAFF. In DNA, the CDR3 is TGTGCCAGCAGTGCGGACAGGGGTCGCCAAGCTTTCTTT.

The chain is built from TRBV5-1 and TRBJ2-1; D is possibly TRBD1 (6 bases). The germline V gene encodes CDR1 SGHRS and CDR2 YFSETQ. This CDR3 has 14 amino acids. V gave up 4 bases and J gave up 5 bases, with 13 bases separating them. CDR3 nucleotide sequence: TGCGCCAGCAGCCTAGACAGGAGTAACAATGAGCAGTTCTTC. Translated, it gives CASSLDRSNNEQFF.

This chain uses TRBV6-1 with TRBJ2-2, with 11 bases lining up with TRBD2. J was trimmed by 4 bases and V by 4 bases; bases with no gene match: 5. The CDR3 sequence is 16 residues long. Germline V CDR1 and CDR2: MNHNS, SASEGT. The CDR3 bases are TGTGCCAGCAGTGGAAGACTAGCGGGACTCACCGGGGAGCTGTTTTTT. Its translation is CASSGRLAGLTGELFF.

This chain links TRBV19 with TRBJ2-2; tentative D call: TRBD2 (6 bases). Germline CDR1 and CDR2: LNHDA and SQIVND (reference sequence). V was cut by 2 bases and J by 0 bases, with 13 bases left in between. The CDR3 loop spans 17 amino acids. The CDR3 nucleotides are TGTGCCAGTAGTATATCTGCGGGGTTCGCGAACACCGGGGAGCTGTTTTTT. Protein product: CASSISAGFANTGELFF. Looking up the rest from reference TRBV19 and TRBJ2-2 gives the full variable domain: DGGITQSPKYLFRKEGQNVTLSCEQNLNHDAMYWYRQDPGQGLRLIYYSQIVNDFQKGDIAEGYSVSREKKESFPLTVTSAQKNPTAFYLCASSISAGFANTGELFFGEGSRLTVL.

This clone was seen just once. V and J are TRBV5-1 and TRBJ2-1; TRBD1 is a possible D gene (6 bases). Germline V gene sequence: CDR1 SGHRS, CDR2 YFSETQ. V was cut by 0 bases and J by 8 bases, with 15 bases left in between. The CDR3 loop spans 15 amino acids. The CDR3 is CASSLGAGTTDEQFF. The DNA for the CDR3 is TGCGCCAGCAGCTTGGGGGCAGGGACAACGGATGAGCAGTTCTTC.

This chain joins TRBV6-1 and TRBJ2-7; D unresolved. Deletions cut 2 bases from V and 3 bases from J, with 5 bases between. Germline-derived CDR1 and CDR2 are MNHNS and SASEGT. This CDR3 region has 12 residues. CDR3 bases: TGTGCCAGCAGTGAAACAGTCTACGAGCAGTACTTC. Protein: CASSETVYEQYF.

V usage is TRBV7-6 and J usage is TRBJ2-1, with a tentative D call TRBD2 (6 bases). This CDR3 has 15 residues. The V and J ends lost 3 bases and 9 bases respectively, with 18 bases between them. Germline loops: CDR1 SGHVS, CDR2 FNYEAQ. The CDR3 DNA sequence: TGTGCCAGCAGCTTTACGGGCCCCCCGCGGGGTGAGCAGTTCTTC. As protein: CASSFTGPPRGEQFF.

The gene calls are TRBV5-6 and TRBJ2-7; 9 nucleotides line up with TRBD2. The CDR3 totals 17 residues. V lost 4 bases and J lost 0; bases outside the gene matches: 11. The V gene's germline CDR1 is SGHDT and CDR2 YYEEEE. CDR3 DNA sequence: TGTGCCAGCAGCCAAGTCGCGGGAGGGTCTTACTCCTACGAGCAGTACTTC. Encoded protein: CASSQVAGGSYSYEQYF.

The chain employs TRBV25-1 and TRBJ1-2, with D perhaps TRBD1 (5 bases). Germline V gene lookup returns CDR1 MGHDK and CDR2 SYGVNS. V lost 2 bases and J 6 bases, leaving 13 bases between the germline ends. The CDR3 length is 14 residues. The CDR3 spells CASSEAGGKNGYTF. Written as DNA, the CDR3 is TGTGCCAGCAGTGAAGCCGGGGGTAAGAATGGCTACACCTTC.

V usage is TRBV18 and J usage is TRBJ2-3, with D uncertain. V was shortened by 4 bases and J by 2 bases, with 4 bases between the two germline ends. The CDR3 is 12 residues long. Germline V gene lookup returns CDR1 KGHSH and CDR2 LQKENI. CDR3 bases: TGTGCCAGCTCACACTACACAGATACGCAGTATTTT. This sequence encodes CASSHYTDTQYF.

The CDR3 DNA follows: TGTGCCAGCAGGGAACTAGCGGGAGGGGGCTCCTACAATGAGCAGTTCTTC. Its translation: CASRELAGGGSYNEQFF. V gene TRBV2 combines with J gene TRBJ2-1; TRBD2 agrees at 13 bases. Germline trimming cut 6 bases from V and 0 bases from J; bases unmatched to any gene: 5. The CDR3 consists of 17 residues. The germline V gene has CDR1 SNHLY and CDR2 FYNNEI.

This rearrangement joins TRBV19 to TRBJ1-4; 9 nucleotides match TRBD1. Germline CDR1 is LNHDA and CDR2 is SQIVND (reference sequence). After removal of 8 bases from V and 6 bases from J, the junction contained 16 bases not matched to a gene. The CDR3 has 17 residues. In nucleotides, the CDR3 is TGTGCCAGTTCCATCACCCCCCCGGGACAGGGAGATGAAAAACTGTTTTTT. Translating it yields CASSITPPGQGDEKLFF.

The J gene is TRBJ2-5, the V gene TRBV7-8; TRBD2 matches at 13 bases. Losses at the gene ends were 5 bases for V and 2 bases for J; bases not matched to a gene: 5. CDR1 SGHVS and CDR2 FQNEAQ come from the germline V gene. The CDR3 is made up of 16 amino acids. The CDR3 DNA sequence: TGTGCCAGCAGCCTTGGACTAGCGGGAGAGCAAGAGACCCAGTACTTC. Protein: CASSLGLAGEQETQYF.

This clone was picked up a small number of times. The chain joins TRBV14 to TRBJ1-2, with D possibly TRBD1 on 6 matching bases. This CDR3 is 12 amino acids long. V gave up 4 bases and J gave up 6 bases, with 9 bases separating them. The germline V gene encodes CDR1 SGHDN and CDR2 FVKESK. The CDR3 protein is CASSPGGHGYTF. Written as DNA, the CDR3 is TGTGCCAGCAGCCCGGGGGGCCATGGCTACACCTTC.

This clone came up once. The rearrangement links TRBV5-6 to TRBJ1-2; TRBD1 matches at 9 bases. J lost 3 bases, V lost 0 bases, and 3 bases had no gene match. CDR1 is SGHDT and CDR2 is YYEEEE in the germline V gene. This CDR3 spans 15 amino acids. The CDR3 protein is CASSLEGQGYYGYTF. The DNA for the CDR3 is TGTGCCAGCAGCTTGGAGGGACAGGGCTACTATGGCTACACCTTC.

This chain connects TRBV18 to TRBJ1-1; D gene uncertain. CDR3 size: 14 residues. The germline gives CDR1 KGHSH, CDR2 LQKENI. V lost 0 bases to trimming and J lost 1 base, with 6 bases between them. The DNA of the CDR3 is TGTGCCAGCTCACCACCGAACAGGAACACTGAAGCTTTCTTT. It encodes CASSPPNRNTEAFF.

The chain carries TRBV30 and TRBJ1-4; possible D gene TRBD1, 5 bases. The ends were cut back, 3 bases at V and 7 bases at J, with 18 bases in the middle. The CDR3 totals 15 residues. Germline V gene sequence: CDR1 GTSNPN, CDR2 SVGIG (reference sequence). The CDR3 region has the DNA TGTGCCTGGAGATTTAAGGTCGCAGGGTTTGAAAAACTGTTTTTT. Translating it yields CAWRFKVAGFEKLFF.